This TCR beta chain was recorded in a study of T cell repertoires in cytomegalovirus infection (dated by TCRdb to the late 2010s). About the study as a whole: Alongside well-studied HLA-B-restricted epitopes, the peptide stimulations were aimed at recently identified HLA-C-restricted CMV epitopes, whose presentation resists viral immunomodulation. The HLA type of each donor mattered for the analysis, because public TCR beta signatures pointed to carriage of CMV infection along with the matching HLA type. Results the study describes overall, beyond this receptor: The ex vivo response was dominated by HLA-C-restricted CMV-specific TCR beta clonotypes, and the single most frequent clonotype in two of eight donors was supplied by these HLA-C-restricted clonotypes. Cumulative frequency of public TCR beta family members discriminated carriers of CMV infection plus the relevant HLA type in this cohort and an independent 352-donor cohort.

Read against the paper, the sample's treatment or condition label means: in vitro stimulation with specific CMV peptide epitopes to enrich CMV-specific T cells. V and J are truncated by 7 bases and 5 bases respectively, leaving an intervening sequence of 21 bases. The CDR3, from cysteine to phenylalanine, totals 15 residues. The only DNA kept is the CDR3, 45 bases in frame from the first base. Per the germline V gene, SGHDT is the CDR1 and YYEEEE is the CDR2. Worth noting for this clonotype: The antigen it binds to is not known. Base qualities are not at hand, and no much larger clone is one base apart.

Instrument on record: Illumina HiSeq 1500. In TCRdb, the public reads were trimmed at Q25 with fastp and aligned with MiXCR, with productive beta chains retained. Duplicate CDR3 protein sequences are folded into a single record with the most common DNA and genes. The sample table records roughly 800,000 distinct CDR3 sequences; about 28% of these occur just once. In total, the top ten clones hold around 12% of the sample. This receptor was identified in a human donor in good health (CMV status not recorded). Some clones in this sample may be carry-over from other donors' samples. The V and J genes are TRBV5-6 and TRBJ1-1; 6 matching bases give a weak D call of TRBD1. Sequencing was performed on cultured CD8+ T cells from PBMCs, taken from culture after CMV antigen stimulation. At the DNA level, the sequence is TGTGCCAGCCTTCTTGGGTGGGGGGGCGCGACTGAAGCTTTCTTT. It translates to CASLLGWGGATEAFF.